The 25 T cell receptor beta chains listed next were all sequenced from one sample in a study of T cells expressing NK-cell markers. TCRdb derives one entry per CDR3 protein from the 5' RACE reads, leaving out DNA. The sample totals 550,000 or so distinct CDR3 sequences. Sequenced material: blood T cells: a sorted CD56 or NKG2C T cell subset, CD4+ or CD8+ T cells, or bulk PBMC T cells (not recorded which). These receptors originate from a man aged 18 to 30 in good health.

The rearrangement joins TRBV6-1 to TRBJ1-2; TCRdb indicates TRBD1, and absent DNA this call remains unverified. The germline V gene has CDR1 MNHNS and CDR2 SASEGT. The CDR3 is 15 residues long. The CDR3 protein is CASSEVGTVLGGYTF.

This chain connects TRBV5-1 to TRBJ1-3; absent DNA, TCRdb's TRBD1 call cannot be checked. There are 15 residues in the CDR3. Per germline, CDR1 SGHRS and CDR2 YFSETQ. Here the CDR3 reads CASSPTDSGGNTIYF.

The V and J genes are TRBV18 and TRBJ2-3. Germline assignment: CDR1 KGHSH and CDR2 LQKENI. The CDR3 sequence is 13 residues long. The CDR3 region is CASSPLGSDTQYF.

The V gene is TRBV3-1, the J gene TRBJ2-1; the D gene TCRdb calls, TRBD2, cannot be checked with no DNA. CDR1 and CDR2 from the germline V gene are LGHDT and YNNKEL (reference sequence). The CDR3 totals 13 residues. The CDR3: CASSQGLVAERFF.

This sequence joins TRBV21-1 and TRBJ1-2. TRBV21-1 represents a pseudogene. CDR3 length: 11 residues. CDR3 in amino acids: CASSKIGLYTF.

The CDR3 sequence: CASSQRTQSSGANVLTF. The V call is TRBV4-3, the J call TRBJ2-6; TCRdb selects TRBD2, and the lack of DNA leaves this call unchecked. Per germline, CDR1 LGHNA and CDR2 YSLEER. This CDR3 has 17 residues.

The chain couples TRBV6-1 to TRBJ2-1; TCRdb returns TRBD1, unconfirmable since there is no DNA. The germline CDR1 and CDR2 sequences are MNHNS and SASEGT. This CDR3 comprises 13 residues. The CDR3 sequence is CASCVVGEHEQFF.

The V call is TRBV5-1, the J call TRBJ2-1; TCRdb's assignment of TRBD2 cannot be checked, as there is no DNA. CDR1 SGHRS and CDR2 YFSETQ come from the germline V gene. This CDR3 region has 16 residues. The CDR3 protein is CASSPSGRGSYNEQFF.

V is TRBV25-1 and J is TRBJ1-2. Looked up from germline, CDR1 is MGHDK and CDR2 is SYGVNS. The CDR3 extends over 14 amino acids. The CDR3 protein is CASSDGPSLYGYTF.

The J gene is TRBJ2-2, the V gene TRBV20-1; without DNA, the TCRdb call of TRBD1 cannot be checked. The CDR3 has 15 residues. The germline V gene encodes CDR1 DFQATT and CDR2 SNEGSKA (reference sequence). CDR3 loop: CSASPAPDNTGELFF.

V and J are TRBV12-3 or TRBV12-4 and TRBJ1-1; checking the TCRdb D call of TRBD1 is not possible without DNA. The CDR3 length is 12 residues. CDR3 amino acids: CASTTQGGKAFF.

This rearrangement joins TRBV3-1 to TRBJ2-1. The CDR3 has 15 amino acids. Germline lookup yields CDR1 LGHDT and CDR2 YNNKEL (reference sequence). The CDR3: CASSQSSSSYNEQFF.

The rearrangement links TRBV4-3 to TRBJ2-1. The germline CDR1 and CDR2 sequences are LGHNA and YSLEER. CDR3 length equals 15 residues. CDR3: CASSQDWWTDNEQFF.

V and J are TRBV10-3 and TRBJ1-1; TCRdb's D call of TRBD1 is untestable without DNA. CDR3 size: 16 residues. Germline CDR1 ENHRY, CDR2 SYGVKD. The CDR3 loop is CAISSNRDRGHAEAFF.

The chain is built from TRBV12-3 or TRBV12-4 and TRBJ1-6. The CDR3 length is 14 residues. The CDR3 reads CASGGGSYNSPLHF.

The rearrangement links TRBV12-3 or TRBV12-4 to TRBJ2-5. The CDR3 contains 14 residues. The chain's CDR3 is CASSYEGIRETQYF.

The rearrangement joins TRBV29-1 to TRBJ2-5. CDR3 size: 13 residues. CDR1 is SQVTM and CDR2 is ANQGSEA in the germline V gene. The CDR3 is CSSRGEYQETQYF.

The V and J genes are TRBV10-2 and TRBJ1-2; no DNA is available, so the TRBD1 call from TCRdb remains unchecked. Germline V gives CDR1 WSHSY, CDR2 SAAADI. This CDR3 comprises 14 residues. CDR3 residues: CASRKTGDGYGYTF.

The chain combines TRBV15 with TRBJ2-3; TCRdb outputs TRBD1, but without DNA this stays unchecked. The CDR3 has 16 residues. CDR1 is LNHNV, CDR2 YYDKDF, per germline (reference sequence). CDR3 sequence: CATSSLALGVTDTQYF. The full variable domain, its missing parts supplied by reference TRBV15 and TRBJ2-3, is DAMVIQNPRYQVTQFGKPVTLSCSQTLNHNVMYWYQQKSSQAPKLLFHYYDKDFNNEADTPDNFQSRRPNTSFCFLDIRSPGLGDTAMYLCATSSLALGVTDTQYFGPGTRLTVL.

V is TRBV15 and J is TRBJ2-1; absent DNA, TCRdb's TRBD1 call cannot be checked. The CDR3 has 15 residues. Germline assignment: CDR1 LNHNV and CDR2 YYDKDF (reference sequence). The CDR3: CATSRVNRGQNEQFF.

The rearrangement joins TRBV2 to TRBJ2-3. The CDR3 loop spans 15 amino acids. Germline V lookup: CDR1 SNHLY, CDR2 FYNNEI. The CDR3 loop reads CASSEVGSSTDTQYF.

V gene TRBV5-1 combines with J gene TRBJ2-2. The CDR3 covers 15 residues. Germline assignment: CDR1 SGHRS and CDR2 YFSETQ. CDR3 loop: CASSLAGSNTGELFF.

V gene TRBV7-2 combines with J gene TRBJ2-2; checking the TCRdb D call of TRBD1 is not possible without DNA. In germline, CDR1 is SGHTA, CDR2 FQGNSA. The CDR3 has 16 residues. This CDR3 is CASSLWGPLNTGELFF.

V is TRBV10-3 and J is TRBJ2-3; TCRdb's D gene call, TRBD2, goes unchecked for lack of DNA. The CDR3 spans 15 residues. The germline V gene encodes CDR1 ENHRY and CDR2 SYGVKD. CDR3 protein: CAINRLAESTDTQYF.

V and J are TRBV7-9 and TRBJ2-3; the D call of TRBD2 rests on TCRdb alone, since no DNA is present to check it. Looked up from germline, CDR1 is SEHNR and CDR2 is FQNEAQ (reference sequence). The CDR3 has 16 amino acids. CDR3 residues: CASSPKRGIVTDTQYF.